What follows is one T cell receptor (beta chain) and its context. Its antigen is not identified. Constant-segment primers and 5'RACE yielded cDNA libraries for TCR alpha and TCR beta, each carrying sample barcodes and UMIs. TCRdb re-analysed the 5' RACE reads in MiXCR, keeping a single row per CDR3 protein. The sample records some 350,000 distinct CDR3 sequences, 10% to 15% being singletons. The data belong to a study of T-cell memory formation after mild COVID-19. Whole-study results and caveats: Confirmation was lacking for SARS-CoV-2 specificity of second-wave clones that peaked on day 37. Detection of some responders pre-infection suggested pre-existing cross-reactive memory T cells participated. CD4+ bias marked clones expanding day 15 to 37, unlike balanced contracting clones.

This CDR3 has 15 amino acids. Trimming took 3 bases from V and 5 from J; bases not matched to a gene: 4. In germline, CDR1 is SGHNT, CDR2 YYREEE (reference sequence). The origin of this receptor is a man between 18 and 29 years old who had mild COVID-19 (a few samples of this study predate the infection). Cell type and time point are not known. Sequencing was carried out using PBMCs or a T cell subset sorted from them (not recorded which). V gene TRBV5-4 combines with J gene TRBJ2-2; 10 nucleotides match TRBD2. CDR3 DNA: TGTGCCAGCAGCTCTAGCGGGGGACGAACCGGGGAGCTGTTTTTT. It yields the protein CASSSSGGRTGELFF.